Below are 17 T cell receptor beta chains sequenced from a single sample in a study of Ad26.COV2.S vaccination and SARS-CoV-2 variants. The protocol was immunoSEQ multiplex PCR, while the TCRdb copy is restricted to in-frame clones and leaves out a portion. This sample carries under 550,000 clones, more than 80% of them seen once, and the ten largest clones take about 12%. Treatment given: some 19 received Ad26.COV2.S at low or high dose, single or two shots; roughly five received placebo; per-sample allocation not given. Sample collection was performed on day 63 after the first vaccine or placebo injection. This specimen was peripheral blood, taken in a trial of Ad26.COV2.S vaccine versus placebo. The receptors here all came from a person aged 18-60 years who received the Ad26.COV2.S COVID-19 vaccine or a placebo.

The chain is built from TRBV2 and TRBJ2-7; weak D call: TRBD2 (5 bases). Trimming removed 1 base from V and 6 bases from J, with 10 bases in between. CDR1 is SNHLY and CDR2 is FYNNEI in the germline V gene. CDR3 length equals 13 residues. As DNA, the CDR3 is TGTGCCAGCAGTGAAGAGTCGGGGAGCGAGCAGTACTTC. Residues: CASSEESGSEQYF.

In its sample, this clone was seen once. The chain is built from TRBV5-5 and TRBJ2-1, with TRBD2 matching over 7 bases. Germline CDR1 reads SGHKS; CDR2 reads YYEKEE (reference sequence). The V segment lost 4 bases and the J segment 8 bases; nucleotides outside the gene matches: 12. The CDR3 length is 15 residues. In nucleotides, the CDR3 is TGTGCCAGCAGCAATGGCCCCGGGGGAGGGGATGAGCAGTTCTTC. Translation: CASSNGPGGGDEQFF.

The rearrangement links TRBV5-5 to TRBJ2-7; unclear D gene. V lost 0 bases and J 0 bases, leaving 10 bases between the germline ends. The CDR3 runs 15 residues. The germline gives CDR1 SGHKS, CDR2 YYEKEE (reference sequence). CDR3 DNA sequence: TGTGCCAGCAGCTTGGCAGGCTCCAGCTCCTACGAGCAGTACTTC. Translating it yields CASSLAGSSSYEQYF.

This clone was detected a few times. The rearrangement joins TRBV2 to TRBJ2-2; 7 positions agree with TRBD1. Germline-derived CDR1 and CDR2 are SNHLY and FYNNEI. This CDR3 has 14 residues. V shed 5 bases, J shed 5 bases, and the junction held 5 bases outside the gene matches. The CDR3 protein is CASSSQGVTGELFF. The CDR3 DNA sequence: TGTGCCAGCAGTTCCCAGGGGGTGACCGGGGAGCTGTTTTTT. The variable domain in full, with the rest retrieved from reference TRBV2 and TRBJ2-2, is EPEVTQTPSHQVTQMGQEVILRCVPISNHLYFYWYRQILGQKVEFLVSFYNNEISEKSEIFDDQFSVERPDGSNFTLKIRSTKLEDSAMYFCASSSQGVTGELFFGEGSRLTVL.

The genes are TRBV7-2 and TRBJ2-3; 10 nucleotides agree with TRBD2. From germline, CDR1 is SGHTA and CDR2 FQGNSA. The junction had 15 bases not matched to a gene; V was cut back by 4 bases and J by 2 bases. The CDR3 is made up of 19 amino acids. CDR3 bases: TGTGCCAGCAGCTATATCCAGCGGGAGGGCCGGCCCCCCACAGATACGCAGTATTTT. Translating gives CASSYIQREGRPPTDTQYF.

This chain links TRBV25-1 with TRBJ2-1, with D tentatively TRBD2 (5 bases). The CDR3 extends over 12 amino acids. Germline V CDR1 and CDR2: MGHDK, SYGVNS. Trimming left V 10 bases short and J 8 bases short, with 15 bases between. CDR3 in DNA: TGTGCCAACCAGTCCGGGAACCATGAGCAGTTCTTC. As protein: CANQSGNHEQFF.

The chain is built from TRBV11-3 and TRBJ2-7, with TRBD1 identical over 8 bases. CDR1 SGHNT and CDR2 YENEEA come from the germline V gene. J lost 0 bases, V lost 3 bases, and 4 bases had no gene match. The CDR3 sequence is 15 residues long. CDR3 sequence: CASSFRTGTSYEQYF. CDR3 nucleotide sequence: TGTGCCAGCAGCTTCCGGACAGGGACCTCCTACGAGCAGTACTTC.

The chain employs TRBV7-9 and TRBJ2-2, with 7 bases aligning to TRBD2. The germline gives CDR1 SEHNR, CDR2 FQNEAQ (reference sequence). This CDR3 has 14 amino acids. Trimming cost V 0 bases and J 7 bases; bases outside gene matches: 2. This chain's CDR3 is CASSLAASGGELFF. CDR3 nucleotide sequence: TGTGCCAGCAGCTTAGCGGCTAGCGGCGGGGAGCTGTTTTTT.

The chain is built from TRBV7-2 and TRBJ1-2; D unclear. CDR1 is SGHTA and CDR2 is FQGNSA in the germline V gene. The CDR3 length is 15 residues. Trimming took off 5 bases at V and 1 base at J, with 14 bases between the two ends. This chain's CDR3 is CASSRAAGNNYGYTF. CDR3 sequence (DNA): TGTGCCAGCAGCCGCGCGGCGGGGAATAACTATGGCTACACCTTC.

The chain uses TRBV7-2 and TRBJ2-3; D may correspond to TRBD1 or TRBD2 (6 bases each). Germline V gene data show CDR1 as SGHTA and CDR2 as FQGNSA. The CDR3 sequence is 16 residues long. The germline V and J ends were trimmed by 3 bases and 2 bases, with 15 bases remaining between them. As DNA, the CDR3 is TGTGCCAGCAGCTTTCTAGGGGGGAGAATCACAGATACGCAGTATTTT. It is translated as CASSFLGGRITDTQYF.

This clone was counted once. This chain links TRBV7-3 with TRBJ2-1; D perhaps matches TRBD1 (6 bases). The length of the CDR3 is 17 residues. V gave up 2 bases and J gave up 3 bases, with 17 bases separating them. Germline CDR1 reads SGHTA; CDR2 reads FQGTGA. The CDR3 region has the DNA TGTGCCAGCAGCTTAGGTATACAGGGTTCCATCTACAATGAGCAGTTCTTC. Translated: CASSLGIQGSIYNEQFF.

In its sample, this clone was seen once. The chain recombines TRBV29-1 with TRBJ2-1; 7 bases line up with TRBD2. Germline trimming cut 7 bases from V and 9 bases from J; bases unmatched to any gene: 12. Per germline, CDR1 SQVTM and CDR2 ANQGSEA. The CDR3 is 13 amino acids. In DNA, the CDR3 is TGCAGCGCCGGTGGGGCGGGAGTCGGTGAGCAGTTCTTC. As protein: CSAGGAGVGEQFF.

The chain carries TRBV19 and TRBJ2-7, with 8 bases that match TRBD2. After removal of 5 bases from V and 5 bases from J, the junction contained 14 bases not matched to a gene. The germline V gene encodes CDR1 LNHDA and CDR2 SQIVND (reference sequence). This CDR3 has 16 amino acids. CDR3 in amino acids: CASSGSGSPSDHEQYF. CDR3 in DNA: TGTGCCAGTAGTGGAAGCGGGAGTCCATCCGACCACGAGCAGTACTTC.

The chain combines TRBV23-1 with TRBJ2-2; 10 bases match TRBD2. TRBV23-1 is classed as an ORF, of uncertain function. The CDR3 spans 17 residues. Unmatched junction bases numbered 8, after V lost 3 bases and J lost 4 bases. Written as DNA, the CDR3 is TGCGCCAGCAGTCACCCCGGGACTAGCGACCCCACCGGGGAGCTGTTTTTT. Amino acid sequence: CASSHPGTSDPTGELFF.

This rearrangement joins TRBV7-6 to TRBJ1-2; the D is unclear. Germline CDR1 reads SGHVS; CDR2 reads FNYEAQ. V dropped 3 bases and J dropped 0 bases, with 8 bases sitting between them. The CDR3 is made up of 14 amino acids. CDR3 amino acids: CASSFPDANYGYTF. The CDR3 bases are TGTGCCAGCAGCTTCCCGGACGCTAACTATGGCTACACCTTC. The variable domain in full, completed from reference TRBV7-6 and TRBJ1-2, reads GAGVSQSPRYKVTKRGQDVALRCDPISGHVSLYWYRQALGQGPEFLTYFNYEAQQDKSGLPNDRFSAERPEGSISTLTIQRTEQRDSAMYRCASSFPDANYGYTFGSGTRLTVV.

This chain joins TRBV5-6 and TRBJ1-2, with D maybe TRBD1 (6 bases). Per germline, CDR1 SGHDT and CDR2 YYEEEE. This CDR3 has 13 amino acids. Trimming left V 4 bases short and J 6 bases short, with 13 bases between. CDR3 nucleotide sequence: TGTGCCAGCAGCCCTATAAACAGGGATGGCTACACCTTC. Amino acids: CASSPINRDGYTF.

This chain connects TRBV7-2 to TRBJ2-3, with D possibly being TRBD2 (6 bases). Germline-derived CDR1 and CDR2 are SGHTA and FQGNSA. This CDR3 comprises 16 residues. The V end lost 5 bases, the J end lost 0 bases, and 15 bases lay between the germline ends. CDR3 in DNA: TGTGCCAGCAGCCCGGGTAGCGGAGCTAGCACAGATACGCAGTATTTT. It is translated as CASSPGSGASTDTQYF.